The 29 T cell receptor beta chains presented below share a single source sample, sequenced in a study of cytomegalovirus exposure and HLA in healthy donors. 13 Jbeta primers and 60 Vbeta primers were used for the PCR. Sequencing used immunoSEQ multiplex PCR; TCRdb keeps in-frame clones, though not all of them. The sample lists roughly 99,000 clones; around 69% were seen once. Material: PBMCs. The origin of the receptors is a man aged 18-30 years in good health and CMV-seronegative.

J is TRBJ2-1 and V is TRBV5-6; the match to TRBD1 covers 7 bases. Germline loops: CDR1 SGHDT, CDR2 YYEEEE. With V trimmed by 4 bases and J by 16 bases, 11 bases remained unmatched. This CDR3 has 12 amino acids. The CDR3 DNA sequence: TGTGCCAGCAGCCCCACAGCAGGGGGAATCTTCTTC. As protein: CASSPTAGGIFF.

This clone was found many times. The chain couples TRBV4-3 to TRBJ2-6, with D maybe TRBD1 (6 bases). Trimming pared 0 bases from V and 4 bases from J, leaving 10 bases between. The V gene's germline CDR1 is LGHNA and CDR2 YSLEER. The CDR3 consists of 16 residues. CDR3 region: CASSQDQGTGANVLTF. The CDR3 nucleotides read TGCGCCAGCAGCCAAGATCAGGGGACAGGGGCCAACGTCCTGACTTTC.

The V call is TRBV19, the J call TRBJ1-2, with a possible D match to TRBD1 (6 bases). Germline V lookup: CDR1 LNHDA, CDR2 SQIVND (reference sequence). V shed 7 bases and J shed 4 bases, with 13 bases lying between them. This CDR3 is built from 13 residues. CDR3 protein: CASTLDRRYGYTF. In nucleotides, the CDR3 is TGTGCCAGTACCCTAGACAGGCGCTATGGCTACACCTTC. The full variable domain, rest sourced from reference TRBV19 and TRBJ1-2, is DGGITQSPKYLFRKEGQNVTLSCEQNLNHDAMYWYRQDPGQGLRLIYYSQIVNDFQKGDIAEGYSVSREKKESFPLTVTSAQKNPTAFYLCASTLDRRYGYTFGSGTRLTVV.

The DNA of the CDR3 is TGTGCCACCAACGGGGGTACTACGCAGTATTTT. It is translated as CATNGGTTQYF. The chain recombines TRBV10-3 with TRBJ2-3; the D gene is possibly TRBD2 (6 bases). Germline assignment: CDR1 ENHRY and CDR2 SYGVKD. This CDR3 region has 11 residues. V was clipped by 10 bases and J by 8 bases, with 13 bases between them.

This clone appeared once. This chain uses TRBV4-3 with TRBJ1-4; 10 bases fit TRBD1. V shed 4 bases and J 8 bases; nucleotides not matched to a gene: 7. Germline V lookup: CDR1 LGHNA, CDR2 YSLEER. CDR3 size: 15 residues. The CDR3 spells CASSRRQGAEEKLFF. CDR3 bases: TGCGCCAGCAGCCGAAGACAGGGGGCAGAGGAAAAACTGTTTTTT.

In DNA, the CDR3 is TGTGCCAGCAGCTTATTAAGACTCGCTAGCACAGATACGCAGTATTTT. Translation gives CASSLLRLASTDTQYF. The rearrangement links TRBV7-9 to TRBJ2-3; unclear D gene. The CDR3 has 16 amino acids. Germline V gives CDR1 SEHNR, CDR2 FQNEAQ (reference sequence). The V gene lost 2 bases and the J gene lost 0 bases, with 12 bases spanning the gap.

The chain joins TRBV7-2 to TRBJ2-3, with D uncertain. Trimming removed 2 bases at V and 1 base at J, with 7 bases between. CDR1 and CDR2 from the germline V gene are SGHTA and FQGNSA. The CDR3 covers 14 residues. CDR3 DNA sequence: TGTGCCAGCAGCTTAACACACGGCACAGATACGCAGTATTTT. Encoded protein: CASSLTHGTDTQYF.

In this sample, this clone turned up once. The rearrangement links TRBV29-1 to TRBJ2-4; 7 bases agree with TRBD2. The CDR3 extends over 12 amino acids. Germline V CDR1 and CDR2: SQVTM, ANQGSEA. J lost 7 bases, V lost 4 bases, and 4 bases had no gene match. CDR3 amino acids: CSVGEGRNIQYF. DNA for the CDR3: TGCAGCGTTGGGGAGGGAAGGAACATTCAGTACTTC.

This clone appeared once. The V and J genes are TRBV27 and TRBJ1-6; D is perhaps TRBD1 (6 bases). CDR3 length: 15 amino acids. Germline CDR1 reads MNHEY; CDR2 reads SMNVEV (reference sequence). The ends were cut back, 4 bases at V and 6 bases at J, with 13 bases in the middle. CDR3: CASSSRTVINSPLHF. The DNA of the CDR3 is TGTGCCAGCAGTTCAAGGACAGTGATTAATTCACCCCTCCACTTT.

The chain recombines TRBV19 with TRBJ2-5; 7 bases are a match to TRBD1. In germline, CDR1 is LNHDA, CDR2 SQIVND (reference sequence). The CDR3 runs 13 residues. V gave up 5 bases and J gave up 3 bases; unmatched junction bases: 3. The CDR3 is CASSFTGEETQYF. For the CDR3, the DNA is TGTGCCAGTAGTTTCACAGGGGAAGAGACCCAGTACTTC.

This clone was found a few times. V is TRBV9 and J is TRBJ1-1, with D maybe TRBD1 (5 bases). Germline values: CDR1 SGDLS, CDR2 YYNGEE. V dropped 4 bases and J dropped 1 base, with 8 bases sitting between them. The CDR3 runs 13 residues. CDR3 sequence (DNA): TGTGCCAGCAGCATGACAGCGAACACTGAAGCTTTCTTT. The encoded protein is CASSMTANTEAFF.

A single count supports this clone. The V gene is TRBV11-3, the J gene TRBJ2-7; maybe TRBD1 (6 bases). The length of the CDR3 is 13 residues. V was pared by 1 base and J by 5 bases, with 9 bases between. The germline V gene encodes CDR1 SGHNT and CDR2 YENEEA. The CDR3 DNA is TGTGCCAGCAGCTTAGCGGACAGCGACGAGCAGTACTTC. This sequence encodes CASSLADSDEQYF.

The J gene is TRBJ2-3, the V gene TRBV13; TRBD2 aligns across 11 bases. Germline CDR1 is PRHDT and CDR2 is FYEKMQ (reference sequence). The CDR3 length is 16 residues. Unmatched junction bases numbered 11, after V lost 7 bases and J lost 5 bases. CDR3 amino acids: CASKSLAGGPLDTQYF. CDR3 DNA sequence: TGTGCCAGCAAATCATTAGCGGGGGGGCCTTTAGATACGCAGTATTTT. The whole variable domain, filled in from reference TRBV13 and TRBJ2-3, reads AAGVIQSPRHLIKEKRETATLKCYPIPRHDTVYWYQQGPGQDPQFLISFYEKMQSDKGSIPDRFSAQQFSDYHSELNMSSLELGDSALYFCASKSLAGGPLDTQYFGPGTRLTVL.

The chain joins TRBV7-2 to TRBJ1-5; D not certain. Per germline, CDR1 SGHTA and CDR2 FQGNSA. The CDR3 is 14 residues long. V was cut by 4 bases and J by 2 bases, with 9 bases left in between. CDR3 in amino acids: CASSSPAGNQPQHF. For the CDR3, the DNA is TGTGCCAGCAGCTCCCCAGCGGGCAATCAGCCCCAGCATTTT.

Details on this clone: Distinct nucleotide sequences in the sample also encode this CDR3. The gene calls are TRBV4-3 and TRBJ1-2; possibly TRBD1 for D (5 bases). V lost 3 bases and J lost 5, with 13 bases in between. The CDR3 loop spans 14 amino acids. CDR1 and CDR2 (germline): LGHNA, YSLEER. CDR3 in DNA: TGCGCCAGCAGCCAGGGAGCGGGGACTTATGGCTACACCTTC. This sequence encodes CASSQGAGTYGYTF.

This clone was counted a few times. This chain joins TRBV5-4 and TRBJ1-1, with a tentative D call TRBD1 (6 bases). This CDR3 has 14 residues. V was cut by 2 bases and J by 1 base, with 9 bases left in between. CDR1 and CDR2 from the germline V gene are SGHNT and YYREEE (reference sequence). The CDR3 spells CASSFPDRNTEAFF. The CDR3 coding sequence is TGTGCCAGCAGCTTTCCGGACAGGAACACTGAAGCTTTCTTT. Full variable domain (remainder filled in from reference TRBV5-4 and TRBJ1-1): ETGVTQSPTHLIKTRGQQVTLRCSSQSGHNTVSWYQQALGQGPQFIFQYYREEENGRGNFPPRFSGLQFPNYSSELNVNALELDDSALYLCASSFPDRNTEAFFGQGTRLTVV.

The CDR3, as DNA: TGTGCCAGCAGTGTCGCTAGCCTGACCTATAATTCACCCCTCCACTTT. Protein product: CASSVASLTYNSPLHF. The chain combines TRBV25-1 with TRBJ1-6; D not resolved. Per germline, CDR1 MGHDK and CDR2 SYGVNS. The CDR3 runs 16 residues. V was pared by 4 bases and J by 2 bases, with 12 bases between.

This chain links TRBV19 with TRBJ2-1; D is perhaps TRBD2 (6 bases). Germline V gene data show CDR1 as LNHDA and CDR2 as SQIVND (reference sequence). V lost 5 bases and J 7 bases, leaving 12 bases between the germline ends. The length of the CDR3 is 13 residues. The CDR3 sequence: CASSYGTPNEQFF. CDR3 DNA: TGTGCCAGTAGTTACGGGACTCCTAATGAGCAGTTCTTC.

The CDR3 DNA sequence: TGTGCCAGCACTTATACCGGGACTAGCGGGGCGTTCCAAGAGACCCAGTACTTC. Encoded protein: CASTYTGTSGAFQETQYF. The V and J genes are TRBV2 and TRBJ2-5; TRBD2 aligns across 13 bases. Trimming cost V 7 bases and J 1 base; bases outside gene matches: 12. Germline assignment: CDR1 SNHLY and CDR2 FYNNEI. This CDR3 has 18 amino acids.

This chain joins TRBV5-6 and TRBJ2-3; D remains ambiguous. V gave up 7 bases and J gave up 9 bases, with 12 bases separating them. The length of the CDR3 is 11 residues. The V gene's germline CDR1 is SGHDT and CDR2 YYEEEE. CDR3 protein: CASYGSGTQYF. CDR3 in DNA: TGTGCCAGCTACGGGTCCGGCACGCAGTATTTT.

The chain is built from TRBV28 and TRBJ2-7; D gene ambiguous. CDR1 and CDR2 from the germline V gene are MDHEN and SYDVKM. Trimming took 3 bases from V and 2 from J, leaving 14 bases between them. This CDR3 is built from 15 residues. In DNA form, the CDR3 reads TGTGCCAGCAGTTTCCGCTCGCGATCCCCCTACGAGCAGTACTTC. As protein: CASSFRSRSPYEQYF.

The gene calls are TRBV7-3 and TRBJ2-1; TRBD1 is a possible D gene (5 bases). The germline V and J ends were trimmed by 5 bases and 0 bases, with 14 bases remaining between them. The CDR3 covers 16 residues. Germline V gene sequence: CDR1 SGHTA, CDR2 FQGTGA. CDR3 DNA: TGTGCCAGCAGCCCGGTGGACACAAGCTCCTACAATGAGCAGTTCTTC. Its translation is CASSPVDTSSYNEQFF.

This clone was detected only once. The V call is TRBV4-2, the J call TRBJ2-5; TRBD2 aligns across 8 bases. The V segment lost 3 bases and the J segment 5 bases; nucleotides outside the gene matches: 11. The CDR3 contains 16 residues. In germline, CDR1 is LGHNA, CDR2 YNFKEQ. The CDR3 region has the DNA TGTGCCAGCAGCCAGTCGTCGATTAGCGGGGCGGAGACCCAGTACTTC. Translation: CASSQSSISGAETQYF.

J is TRBJ2-5 and V is TRBV4-2; 9 bases fit TRBD2. The CDR3 spans 16 residues. V shed 7 bases and J 3 bases; nucleotides not matched to a gene: 12. CDR1 is LGHNA and CDR2 is YNFKEQ in the germline V gene. The CDR3 DNA reads TGTGCCAGCAAGGGCCCCCTAGCGGGGAAAGAAGAGACCCAGTACTTC. Translation gives CASKGPLAGKEETQYF.

The table lists this clone with a count of one. A much larger clonotype is one base distant, so this may be a read error. V is TRBV6-6 and J is TRBJ2-3; 8 bases are a match to TRBD1. CDR1 MNHNY and CDR2 SVGAGI come from the germline V gene (reference sequence). V dropped 6 bases and J dropped 4; count of bases not matched to a gene: 0. The CDR3 is 12 residues long. This CDR3 is CASRQGADTQYF. The CDR3 DNA reads TGTGCCAGCAGACAGGGGGCAGATACGCAGTATTTT.

To note about this clone: At one of its ends the junction is not consistent with the germline gene, which may arise from a read error. The rearrangement joins TRBV27 to TRBJ1-2; D is unclear. CDR3 size: 16 residues. The germline gives CDR1 MNHEY, CDR2 SMNVEV (reference sequence). The CDR3 region is CASSSRWGVNKDGYPF. In nucleotides, the CDR3 is TGTGCCAGCAGTTCCCGGTGGGGAGTGAATAAAGATGGCTACCCCTTC.

The chain employs TRBV5-4 and TRBJ1-3; perhaps TRBD1 as D (5 bases). The CDR3 has 15 amino acids. Per germline, CDR1 SGHNT and CDR2 YYREEE (reference sequence). The V end lost 0 bases, the J end lost 1 base, and 8 bases lay between the germline ends. The CDR3 here is CASSLGDSSGNTIYF. CDR3 DNA: TGTGCCAGCAGCTTGGGAGACAGTTCTGGAAACACCATATATTTT.

The V call is TRBV14, the J call TRBJ1-1; a possible D gene is TRBD1 (6 bases). CDR1 and CDR2 from the germline V gene are SGHDN and FVKESK. V lost 0 bases, J lost 0 bases, and 11 bases lay in between. The CDR3 spans 16 residues. The chain's CDR3 is CASSQDSGVMNTEAFF. In DNA form, the CDR3 reads TGTGCCAGCAGCCAAGATTCAGGGGTCATGAACACTGAAGCTTTCTTT.

The V and J genes are TRBV6-1 and TRBJ2-7; D is perhaps TRBD2 (5 bases). Germline V gene lookup returns CDR1 MNHNS and CDR2 SASEGT. Between the trimmed V and J ends, which lost 6 bases and 6 bases, there was a span of 15 bases. The CDR3 loop spans 13 amino acids. The DNA for the CDR3 is TGTGCCAGCAGCCAAGTAGGAGGAGGCGAGCAGTACTTC. It encodes CASSQVGGGEQYF.